These 28 T cell receptor beta chains were all obtained from the same sample, sequenced in a study of blood T cell repertoires in COVID-19. Clones were sequenced by immunoSEQ multiplex PCR, and TCRdb holds only the in-frame ones, with some missing. The sample consists of roughly 64,000 clones, 70% to 90% of them appearing once. Sequencing input: peripheral blood. Receptor source: a man aged 40-55 years with acute or convalescent COVID-19.

V gene TRBV18 combines with J gene TRBJ2-5; 9 positions agree with TRBD1. Germline V gene sequence: CDR1 KGHSH, CDR2 LQKENI. The CDR3 loop spans 13 amino acids. The V segment lost 3 bases and the J segment 5 bases; nucleotides outside the gene matches: 1. CDR3 in DNA: TGTGCCAGCTCACCCGGACAGGGGGAGACCCAGTACTTC. Protein: CASSPGQGETQYF. Variable domain in full (rest from reference TRBV18 and TRBJ2-5): NAGVMQNPRHLVRRRGQEARLRCSPMKGHSHVYWYRQLPEEGLKFMVYLQKENIIDESGMPKERFSAEFPKEGPSILRIQQVVRGDSAAYFCASSPGQGETQYFGPGTRLLVL.

The rearrangement uses TRBV23-1 and TRBJ2-7; D might be TRBD2 (6 bases). TRBV23-1 is an open reading frame whose function is uncertain. This CDR3 spans 14 amino acids. V was clipped by 0 bases and J by 7 bases, with 13 bases between them. The CDR3 is CASSQSGGAREQYF. The CDR3 coding sequence is TGCGCCAGCAGTCAATCTGGAGGGGCCAGGGAGCAGTACTTC.

The V and J genes are TRBV4-1 and TRBJ1-1; D perhaps matches TRBD1 (5 bases). Germline V lookup: CDR1 MGHRA, CDR2 YSYEKL. The V end was cut by 1 base, the J end by 0 bases, with 9 bases between. This CDR3 comprises 15 residues. CDR3 sequence reads: CASSQVGEVNTEAFF. CDR3 in DNA: TGCGCCAGCAGCCAAGTAGGGGAGGTGAACACTGAAGCTTTCTTT.

CDR3 residues: CASSLLDPVSRQETQYF. In DNA, the CDR3 is TGTGCCAGCAGTTTACTTGACCCAGTGTCCAGGCAAGAGACCCAGTACTTC. The rearrangement joins TRBV27 to TRBJ2-5, with no clear D. With 2 bases removed from V and 2 bases from J, the gap between germline ends came to 18 bases. This CDR3 spans 17 amino acids. CDR1 is MNHEY and CDR2 is SMNVEV in the germline V gene (reference sequence).

This clone was counted between two and nine times. The chain carries TRBV5-1 and TRBJ1-1; D might be TRBD1 (5 bases). Deletions cut 3 bases from V and 5 bases from J, with 14 bases between. This CDR3 contains 14 residues. Germline V gene sequence: CDR1 SGHRS, CDR2 YFSETQ. The CDR3 DNA is TGCGCCAGCAGCTCGGCTTGGGGGGATACTGAAGCTTTCTTT. Its protein product is CASSSAWGDTEAFF.

This chain joins TRBV29-1 and TRBJ2-1, with 7 bases aligning to TRBD1. Trimming removed 7 bases from V and 5 bases from J; junction bases left unmatched: 11. The CDR3 runs 14 residues. Germline V gives CDR1 SQVTM, CDR2 ANQGSEA. The CDR3 is CSANRRQGDNEQFF. Here the CDR3 DNA reads TGCAGCGCCAACCGGCGGCAGGGGGACAATGAGCAGTTCTTC.

This clone was seen once. The chain links TRBV2 to TRBJ1-1; 7 positions match TRBD1. Germline loops: CDR1 SNHLY, CDR2 FYNNEI. This CDR3 comprises 15 residues. The trim removed 7 bases at V and 3 bases at J, leaving 11 bases unmatched. The CDR3 region has the DNA TGTGCCAGCACCCGGGACAGACCCCCGGACACTGAAGCTTTCTTT. Translated, it gives CASTRDRPPDTEAFF.

The rearrangement links TRBV5-1 to TRBJ2-5; 12 nucleotides agree with TRBD1. V shed 4 bases and J 5 bases; nucleotides not matched to a gene: 15. Germline V gene sequence: CDR1 SGHRS, CDR2 YFSETQ. The CDR3 has 18 residues. The DNA for the CDR3 is TGCGCCAGCAGCCCGGGAGGTTGGGGACAGGGGGCCGGGGAGACCCAGTACTTC. Residues: CASSPGGWGQGAGETQYF.

This clone occurred a few times. As DNA, the CDR3 is TGTGCCAGCAGCCTCCAACAGGGAAGCAATCAGCCCCAGCATTTT. Protein sequence: CASSLQQGSNQPQHF. The rearrangement uses TRBV28 and TRBJ1-5, with D perhaps matching TRBD1 (6 bases). The V end lost 6 bases, the J end lost 1 base, and 13 bases lay between the germline ends. From germline, CDR1 is MDHEN and CDR2 SYDVKM. The CDR3 has 15 residues.

The gene calls are TRBV3-1 (or the pseudogene TRBV3-2) and TRBJ1-4; D gene unclear. V was pared by 1 base and J by 5 bases, with 8 bases between. CDR1 and CDR2 from the germline V gene are LGHDT and YNNKEL (reference sequence). This CDR3 is built from 14 residues. The DNA for the CDR3 is TGTGCCAGCAGCCAAGCAGGTATAAATGAAAAACTGTTTTTT. Its protein is CASSQAGINEKLFF.

The rearrangement links TRBV7-2 to TRBJ1-4, with D unresolved. V lost 5 bases and J 7 bases, leaving 17 bases between the germline ends. The V gene's germline CDR1 is SGHTA and CDR2 FQGNSA. The CDR3 runs to 15 residues. The CDR3 protein is CASSARTGRIEKLFF. The CDR3 bases are TGTGCCAGCAGCGCCCGGACTGGAAGGATTGAAAAACTGTTTTTT.

This CDR3 is CASSQERGEAEKLFF. In DNA, the CDR3 is TGCGCCAGCAGCCAAGAACGGGGGGAGGCGGAAAAACTGTTTTTT. The chain carries TRBV4-1 and TRBJ1-4, with D perhaps matching TRBD1 (5 bases). CDR1 and CDR2 from the germline V gene are MGHRA and YSYEKL. The V gene lost 0 bases and the J gene lost 8 bases, with 13 bases spanning the gap. The CDR3 sequence is 15 residues long.

The V and J genes are TRBV5-1 and TRBJ2-1; 8 nucleotides align to TRBD1. The V and J ends lost 3 bases and 6 bases, in that order; junction bases with no gene match: 5. The CDR3 runs to 14 residues. Germline CDR1 is SGHRS and CDR2 is YFSETQ. The CDR3 region is CASSSGQGGNEQFF. The CDR3 DNA reads TGCGCCAGCAGCTCTGGACAGGGTGGCAATGAGCAGTTCTTC.

The J gene is TRBJ1-6, the V gene TRBV7-9; 10 nucleotides align to TRBD1. With 4 bases clipped from V and 6 bases from J, the junction kept 0 bases outside the gene matches. The CDR3 consists of 14 residues. The germline V gene encodes CDR1 SEHNR and CDR2 FQNEAQ (reference sequence). The DNA of the CDR3 is TGTGCCAGCAGCTGGGACAGGGGTAATTCACCCCTCCACTTT. The encoded protein is CASSWDRGNSPLHF.

The chain employs TRBV5-1 and TRBJ2-7, with TRBD2 matching 8 bases. V lost 4 bases and J lost 3; bases outside the gene matches: 12. Per germline, CDR1 SGHRS and CDR2 YFSETQ. The CDR3 is made up of 16 amino acids. In DNA form, the CDR3 reads TGCGCCAGCAGCCCCGGGGGGGCAGGGAGACACTACGAGCAGTACTTC. It codes for CASSPGGAGRHYEQYF.

The J gene is TRBJ1-3, the V gene TRBV29-1; TRBD1 aligns across 8 bases. The V gene's germline CDR1 is SQVTM and CDR2 ANQGSEA. The CDR3 totals 16 residues. The ends lost 0 bases at V and 2 bases at J; junction bases unmatched: 6. The CDR3, as DNA: TGCAGCGTTGAAGATCTTGGGACAGGCACTGGAAACACCATATATTTT. It specifies CSVEDLGTGTGNTIYF.

This sequence joins TRBV7-2 and TRBJ2-5; D possibly corresponds to TRBD1 (6 bases). V was trimmed by 5 bases and J by 1 base, leaving 11 bases between them. This CDR3 spans 14 amino acids. In germline, CDR1 is SGHTA, CDR2 FQGNSA. The CDR3 DNA is TGTGCCAGCAGCCCAGGGGTTTTCCAAGAGACCCAGTACTTC. Its translation is CASSPGVFQETQYF.

V is TRBV2 and J is TRBJ1-2; possibly TRBD1 for D (5 bases). With 8 bases removed from V and 8 bases from J, the gap between germline ends came to 15 bases. The CDR3 spans 12 residues. CDR1 is SNHLY and CDR2 is FYNNEI in the germline V gene. The CDR3 here is CASVGQGNGYTF. The DNA of the CDR3 is TGTGCCAGCGTGGGGCAGGGTAACGGCTACACCTTC.

This rearrangement joins TRBV2 to TRBJ1-5, with D possibly matching TRBD1 (5 bases). The CDR3 runs 14 residues. CDR1 and CDR2 from the germline V gene are SNHLY and FYNNEI. Trimming removed 5 bases from V and 6 bases from J, with 14 bases in between. The CDR3 DNA reads as TGTGCCAGCAGTCCTGGGGGGTTCGGTCAGCCCCAGCATTTT. Protein product: CASSPGGFGQPQHF.

V gene TRBV9 combines with J gene TRBJ1-2; 7 bases are a match to TRBD1. After removal of 4 bases from V and 4 bases from J, the junction contained 10 bases not matched to a gene. CDR1 is SGDLS and CDR2 is YYNGEE in the germline V gene. CDR3 length: 15 residues. The CDR3 loop is CASSTTDRAFYGYTF. For the CDR3, the DNA is TGTGCCAGCAGCACCACAGACAGGGCCTTCTATGGCTACACCTTC. The whole variable domain, remainder taken from reference TRBV9 and TRBJ1-2, is DSGVTQTPKHLITATGQRVTLRCSPRSGDLSVYWYQQSLDQGLQFLIQYYNGEERAKGNILERFSAQQFPDLHSELNLSSLELGDSALYFCASSTTDRAFYGYTFGSGTRLTVV.

CDR3 sequence reads: CASSVVAGGQETQYF. In DNA, the CDR3 is TGTGCCAGCAGCGTAGTGGCGGGGGGGCAAGAGACCCAGTACTTC. This sequence joins TRBV9 and TRBJ2-5; 9 bases line up with TRBD2. After removal of 0 bases from V and 2 bases from J, the junction contained 2 bases not matched to a gene. From germline, CDR1 is SGDLS and CDR2 YYNGEE. The length of the CDR3 is 15 residues.

The chain has TRBV19 and TRBJ1-3, with TRBD1 matching 7 bases. The ends lost 6 bases at V and 1 base at J; junction bases unmatched: 6. CDR3 length equals 15 residues. Germline values: CDR1 LNHDA, CDR2 SQIVND (reference sequence). DNA for the CDR3: TGTGCCAGTAGCGGGACAGCCGTATCTGGAAACACCATATATTTT. Amino acids: CASSGTAVSGNTIYF.

The gene calls are TRBV7-9 and TRBJ2-7, with TRBD2 as a possible D gene (7 bases). The length of the CDR3 is 14 residues. V was trimmed by 0 bases and J by 2 bases, leaving 8 bases between them. Germline lookup yields CDR1 SEHNR and CDR2 FQNEAQ (reference sequence). The CDR3 spells CASSLAGGAYEQYF. The CDR3 DNA is TGTGCCAGCAGCTTAGCAGGGGGGGCCTACGAGCAGTACTTC. Based on the CDR3 plus reference TRBV7-9 and TRBJ2-7, the full variable domain is DTGVSQNPRHKITKRGQNVTFRCDPISEHNRLYWYRQTLGQGPEFLTYFQNEAQLEKSRLLSDRFSAERPKGSFSTLEIQRTEQGDSAMYLCASSLAGGAYEQYFGPGTRLTVT.

As for this clone: The junction and the germline gene differ at one end; a read error may be behind it. The chain recombines TRBV9 with TRBJ2-1, with TRBD2 matching 7 bases. The CDR3 length is 14 residues. The germline V gene encodes CDR1 SGDLS and CDR2 YYNGEE. The CDR3 region is CAGSVGGGYNEQFF. For the CDR3, the DNA is TGTGCCGGCAGCGTAGGCGGGGGTTACAATGAGCAGTTCTTC.

This clone was observed a few times. V and J are TRBV6-5 and TRBJ1-1; 9 positions match TRBD1. V was pared by 7 bases and J by 9 bases, with 9 bases of the junction left unmatched. This CDR3 has 13 amino acids. Germline CDR1 and CDR2: MNHEY and SVGAGI. The CDR3 sequence: CASTETGGGKAFF. The CDR3 coding sequence is TGTGCCAGCACCGAAACAGGGGGCGGGAAAGCTTTCTTT.

The genes are TRBV6-5 and TRBJ2-7, with 7 bases matching TRBD2. V lost 6 bases, J lost 3 bases, and 8 bases stayed unmatched. The CDR3 extends over 14 amino acids. The V gene's germline CDR1 is MNHEY and CDR2 SVGAGI. This CDR3 is CASSRGRDYYEQYF. The DNA for the CDR3 is TGTGCCAGCAGCCGTGGAAGGGACTACTACGAGCAGTACTTC.

This CDR3 is CASSIYRGGTEAFF. The CDR3, as DNA: TGTGCCAGCAGCATCTACAGGGGGGGAACTGAAGCTTTCTTT. V and J are TRBV5-6 and TRBJ1-1, with TRBD1 identical over 8 bases. This CDR3 contains 14 residues. The V and J ends lost 4 bases and 5 bases, in that order; junction bases with no gene match: 7. CDR1 and CDR2 from the germline V gene are SGHDT and YYEEEE.

This chain uses TRBV29-1 with TRBJ2-7; 8 bases match TRBD1. V shed 4 bases and J 6 bases; nucleotides not matched to a gene: 11. Germline CDR1 and CDR2: SQVTM and ANQGSEA. This CDR3 contains 14 residues. CDR3 residues: CSVGRTGTSFEQYF. The DNA of the CDR3 is TGCAGCGTTGGTAGGACAGGGACCAGCTTCGAGCAGTACTTC.